One sample yielded the 4 T cell receptor beta chains listed below, sequenced in a study of CD8 T cells in ankylosing spondylitis. Using its own MiXCR run on the 5' RACE reads, TCRdb lists one record per CDR3 protein. The data contain some 220,000 distinct CDR3 sequences, about 7.3% of them singletons. Points from the study as a whole: There was a TCR beta motif, made of several highly homologous variants, that appeared characteristic of ankylosing spondylitis blood.

The antigens for these receptors are not known. The sample comprised blood, either unsorted or a sorted T cell fraction (not recorded which). The receptors stem from a male donor with ankylosing spondylitis.

V is TRBV15 and J is TRBJ2-7, with D maybe TRBD1 (6 bases). The CDR3 loop spans 13 amino acids. V lost 5 bases to trimming and J lost 6 bases, with 14 bases between them. The germline V gene encodes CDR1 LNHNV and CDR2 YYDKDF (reference sequence). CDR3 amino acids: CATSSRTEGEQYF. DNA for the CDR3: TGTGCCACCAGCTCACGGACAGAGGGCGAGCAGTACTTC.

This clonotype has a count of ten or more. V is TRBV5-6 and J is TRBJ2-1; TRBD2 aligns across 14 bases. This CDR3 is 15 amino acids long. Germline-derived CDR1 and CDR2 are SGHDT and YYEEEE. Trimming at V came to 3 bases and at J to 9 bases, leaving 5 bases not matched to a gene. The CDR3 here is CASSSGTSGRVEQFF. The CDR3 nucleotides read TGTGCCAGCAGCTCCGGGACTAGCGGGAGAGTTGAGCAGTTCTTC.

In this sample, this clonotype turned up many times. The chain carries TRBV7-9 and TRBJ1-2; D perhaps matches TRBD1 (6 bases). This CDR3 region has 12 residues. Germline V gene lookup returns CDR1 SEHNR and CDR2 FQNEAQ (reference sequence). The V gene lost 4 bases and the J gene lost 4 bases, with 7 bases spanning the gap. CDR3 protein: CASSSDSYGYTF. CDR3 coding DNA: TGTGCCAGCAGCTCGGACAGCTATGGCTACACCTTC.

The sample holds many counts of this clonotype. The CDR3 sequence: CSVEETTSGNTGELFF. CDR3 coding DNA: TGCAGCGTTGAAGAGACCACTAGCGGGAACACCGGGGAGCTGTTTTTT. V is TRBV29-1 and J is TRBJ2-2, with 8 nucleotides matching TRBD2. V shed 0 bases and J 1 base; nucleotides not matched to a gene: 4. In germline, CDR1 is SQVTM, CDR2 ANQGSEA. The CDR3 is 16 residues long.